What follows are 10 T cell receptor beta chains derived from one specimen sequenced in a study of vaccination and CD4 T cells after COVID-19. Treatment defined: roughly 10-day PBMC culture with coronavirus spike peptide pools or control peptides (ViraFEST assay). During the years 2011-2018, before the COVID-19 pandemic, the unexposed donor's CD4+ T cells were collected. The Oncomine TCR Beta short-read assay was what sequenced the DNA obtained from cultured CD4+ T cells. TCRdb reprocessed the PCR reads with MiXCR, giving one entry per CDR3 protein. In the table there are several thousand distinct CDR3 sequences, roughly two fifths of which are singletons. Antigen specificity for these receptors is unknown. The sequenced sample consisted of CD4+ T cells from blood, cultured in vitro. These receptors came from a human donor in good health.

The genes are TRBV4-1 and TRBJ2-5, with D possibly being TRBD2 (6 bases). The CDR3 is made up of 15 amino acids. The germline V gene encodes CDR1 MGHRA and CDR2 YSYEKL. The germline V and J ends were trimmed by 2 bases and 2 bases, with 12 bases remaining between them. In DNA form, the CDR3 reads TGCGCCAGCAGCCAAATCGGGAGTAGGCAAGAGACCCAGTACTTC. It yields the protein CASSQIGSRQETQYF.

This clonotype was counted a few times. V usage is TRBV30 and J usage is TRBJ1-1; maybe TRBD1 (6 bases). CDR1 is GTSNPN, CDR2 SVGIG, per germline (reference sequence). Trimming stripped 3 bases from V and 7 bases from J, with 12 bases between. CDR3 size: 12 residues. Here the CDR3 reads CAWSDRTDEAFF. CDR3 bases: TGTGCCTGGAGCGACCGGACAGATGAAGCTTTCTTT. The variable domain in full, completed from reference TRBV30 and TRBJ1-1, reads SQTIHQWPATLVQPVGSPLSLECTVEGTSNPNLYWYRQAAGRGLQLLFYSVGIGQISSEVPQNLSASRPQDRQFILSSKKLLLSDSGFYLCAWSDRTDEAFFGQGTRLTVV.

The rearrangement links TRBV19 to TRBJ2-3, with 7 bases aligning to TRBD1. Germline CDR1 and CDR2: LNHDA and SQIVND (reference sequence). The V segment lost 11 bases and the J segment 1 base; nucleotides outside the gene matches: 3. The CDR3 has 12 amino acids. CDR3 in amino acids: CASGTGTDTQYF. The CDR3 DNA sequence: TGTGCCTCAGGGACAGGCACAGATACGCAGTATTTT.

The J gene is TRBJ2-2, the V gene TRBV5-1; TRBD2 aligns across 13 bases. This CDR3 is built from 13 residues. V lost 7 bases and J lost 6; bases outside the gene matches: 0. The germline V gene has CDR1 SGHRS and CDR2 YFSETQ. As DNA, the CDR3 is TGCGCCAGCGGACTAGCGGGGGCCGGGGAGCTGTTTTTT. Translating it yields CASGLAGAGELFF.

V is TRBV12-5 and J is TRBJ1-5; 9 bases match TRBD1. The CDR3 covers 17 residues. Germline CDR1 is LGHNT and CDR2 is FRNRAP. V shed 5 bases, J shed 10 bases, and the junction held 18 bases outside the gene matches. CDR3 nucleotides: TGTGCTAGTGGTCAAGAATCAAATTACAGGGGGCTAAATCCCCAGCATTTT. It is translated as CASGQESNYRGLNPQHF.

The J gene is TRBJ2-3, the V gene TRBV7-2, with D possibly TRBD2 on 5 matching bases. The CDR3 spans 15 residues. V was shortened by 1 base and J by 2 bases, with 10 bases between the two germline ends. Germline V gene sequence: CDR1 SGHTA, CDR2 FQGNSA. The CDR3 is CASSLGTGFTDTQYF. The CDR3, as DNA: TGTGCCAGCAGCTTAGGTACGGGATTCACAGATACGCAGTATTTT.

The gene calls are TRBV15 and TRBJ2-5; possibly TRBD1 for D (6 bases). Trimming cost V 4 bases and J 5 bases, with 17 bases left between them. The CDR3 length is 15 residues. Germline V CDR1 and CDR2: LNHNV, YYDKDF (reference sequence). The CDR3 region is CATSTVTGRVETQYF. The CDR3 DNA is TGTGCCACCAGCACCGTAACAGGGCGGGTGGAGACCCAGTACTTC. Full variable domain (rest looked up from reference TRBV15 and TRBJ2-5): DAMVIQNPRYQVTQFGKPVTLSCSQTLNHNVMYWYQQKSSQAPKLLFHYYDKDFNNEADTPDNFQSRRPNTSFCFLDIRSPGLGDTAMYLCATSTVTGRVETQYFGPGTRLLVL.

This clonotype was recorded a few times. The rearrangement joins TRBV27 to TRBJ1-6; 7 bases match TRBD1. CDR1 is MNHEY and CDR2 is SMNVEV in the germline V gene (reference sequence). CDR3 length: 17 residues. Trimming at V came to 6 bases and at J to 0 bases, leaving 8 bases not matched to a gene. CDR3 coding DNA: TGTGCCAGCAGAACCACGGACAGGAGCTCCTATAATTCACCCCTCCACTTT. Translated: CASRTTDRSSYNSPLHF.

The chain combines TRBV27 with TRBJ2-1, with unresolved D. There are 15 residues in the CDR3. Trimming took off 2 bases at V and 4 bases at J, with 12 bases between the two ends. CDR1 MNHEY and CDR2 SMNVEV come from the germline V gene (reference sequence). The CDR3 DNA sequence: TGTGCCAGCAGTTTACGTCAGGAGAAATACAATGAGCAGTTCTTC. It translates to CASSLRQEKYNEQFF.

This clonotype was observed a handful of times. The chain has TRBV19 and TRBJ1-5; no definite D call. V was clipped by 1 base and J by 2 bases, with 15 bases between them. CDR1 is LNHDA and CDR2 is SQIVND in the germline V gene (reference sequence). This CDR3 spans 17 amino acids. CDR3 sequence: CASSIGGPSQGNQPQHF. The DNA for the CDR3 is TGTGCCAGTAGTATAGGAGGGCCCAGCCAGGGCAATCAGCCCCAGCATTTT.